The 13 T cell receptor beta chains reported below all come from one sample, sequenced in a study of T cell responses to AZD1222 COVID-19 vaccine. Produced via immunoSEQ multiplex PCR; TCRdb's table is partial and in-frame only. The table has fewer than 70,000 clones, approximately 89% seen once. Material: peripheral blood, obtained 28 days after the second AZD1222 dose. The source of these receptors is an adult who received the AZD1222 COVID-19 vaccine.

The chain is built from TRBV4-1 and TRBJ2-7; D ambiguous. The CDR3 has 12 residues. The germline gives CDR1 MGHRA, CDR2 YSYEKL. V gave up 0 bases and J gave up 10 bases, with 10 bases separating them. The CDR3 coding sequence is TGCGCCAGCAGCCAAGATCTGGTCCTACAGTACTTC. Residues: CASSQDLVLQYF.

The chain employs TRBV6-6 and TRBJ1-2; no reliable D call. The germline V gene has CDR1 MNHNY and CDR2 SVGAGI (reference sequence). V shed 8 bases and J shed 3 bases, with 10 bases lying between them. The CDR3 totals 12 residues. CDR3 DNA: TGTGCCAGCGAGACTGTGGACTATGGCTACACCTTC. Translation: CASETVDYGYTF.

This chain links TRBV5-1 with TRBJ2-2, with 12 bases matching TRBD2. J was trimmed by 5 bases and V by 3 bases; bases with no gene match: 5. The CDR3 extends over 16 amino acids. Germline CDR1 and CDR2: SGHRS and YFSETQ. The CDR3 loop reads CASSSTSGRYTGELFF. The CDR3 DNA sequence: TGCGCCAGCAGCTCTACTAGCGGGAGGTATACCGGGGAGCTGTTTTTT.

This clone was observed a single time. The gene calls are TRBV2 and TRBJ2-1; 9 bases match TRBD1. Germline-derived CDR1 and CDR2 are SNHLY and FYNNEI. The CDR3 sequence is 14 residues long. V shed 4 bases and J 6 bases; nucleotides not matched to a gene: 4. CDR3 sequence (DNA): TGTGCCAGCAGTGGGGACAGGGTGGGCAATGAGCAGTTCTTC. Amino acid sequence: CASSGDRVGNEQFF.

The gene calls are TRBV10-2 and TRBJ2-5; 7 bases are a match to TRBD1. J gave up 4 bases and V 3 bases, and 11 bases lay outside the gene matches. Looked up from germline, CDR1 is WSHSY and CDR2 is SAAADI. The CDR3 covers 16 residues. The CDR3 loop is CASSDVRGGARETQYF. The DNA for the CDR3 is TGCGCCAGCAGTGACGTTAGAGGGGGCGCGAGAGAGACCCAGTACTTC.

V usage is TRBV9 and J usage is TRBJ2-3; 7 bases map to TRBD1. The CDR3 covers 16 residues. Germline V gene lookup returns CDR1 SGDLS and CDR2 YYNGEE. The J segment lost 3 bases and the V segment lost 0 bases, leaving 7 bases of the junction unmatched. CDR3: CASSVALAGGTDTQYF. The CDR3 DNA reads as TGTGCCAGCAGCGTAGCCCTCGCAGGGGGAACAGATACGCAGTATTTT. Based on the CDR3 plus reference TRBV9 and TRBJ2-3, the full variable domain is DSGVTQTPKHLITATGQRVTLRCSPRSGDLSVYWYQQSLDQGLQFLIQYYNGEERAKGNILERFSAQQFPDLHSELNLSSLELGDSALYFCASSVALAGGTDTQYFGPGTRLTVL.

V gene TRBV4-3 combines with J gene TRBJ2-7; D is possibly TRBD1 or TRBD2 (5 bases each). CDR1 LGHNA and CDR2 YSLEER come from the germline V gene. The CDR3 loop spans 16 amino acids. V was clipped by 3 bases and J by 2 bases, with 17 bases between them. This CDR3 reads CASSHVHGTPTYEQYF. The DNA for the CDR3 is TGCGCCAGCAGCCACGTGCACGGGACGCCTACCTACGAGCAGTACTTC.

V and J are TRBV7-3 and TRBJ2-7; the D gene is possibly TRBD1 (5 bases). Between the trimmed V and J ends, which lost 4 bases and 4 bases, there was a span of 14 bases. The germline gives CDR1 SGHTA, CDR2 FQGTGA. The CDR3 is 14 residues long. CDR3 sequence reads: CASSSWTPPYEQYF. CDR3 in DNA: TGTGCCAGCAGCTCCTGGACACCTCCTTACGAGCAGTACTTC.

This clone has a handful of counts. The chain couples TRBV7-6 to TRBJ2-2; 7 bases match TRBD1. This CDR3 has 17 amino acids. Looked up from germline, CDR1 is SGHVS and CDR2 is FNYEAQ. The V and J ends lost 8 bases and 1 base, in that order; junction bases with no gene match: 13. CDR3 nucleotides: TGTGCCAGCTCATACTCGGGACAGAGACTGAACACCGGGGAGCTGTTTTTT. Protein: CASSYSGQRLNTGELFF.

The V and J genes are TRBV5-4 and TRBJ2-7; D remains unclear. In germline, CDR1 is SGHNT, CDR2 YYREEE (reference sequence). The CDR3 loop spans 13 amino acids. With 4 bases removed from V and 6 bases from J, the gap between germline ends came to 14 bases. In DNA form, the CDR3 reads TGTGCCAGCAGCCAAAATGTAAAACGCGAGCAGTACTTC. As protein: CASSQNVKREQYF.

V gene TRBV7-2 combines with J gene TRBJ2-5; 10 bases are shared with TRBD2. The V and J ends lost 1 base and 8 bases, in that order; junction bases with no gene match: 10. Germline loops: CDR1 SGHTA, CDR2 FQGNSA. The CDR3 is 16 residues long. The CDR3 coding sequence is TGTGCCAGCAGCTTAGTAGGTACTAGCGGGACTGAAACCCAGTACTTC. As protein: CASSLVGTSGTETQYF. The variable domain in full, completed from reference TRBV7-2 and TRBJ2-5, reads GAGVSQSPSNKVTEKGKDVELRCDPISGHTALYWYRQSLGQGLEFLIYFQGNSAPDKSGLPSDRFSAERTGGSVSTLTIQRTQQEDSAVYLCASSLVGTSGTETQYFGPGTRLLVL.

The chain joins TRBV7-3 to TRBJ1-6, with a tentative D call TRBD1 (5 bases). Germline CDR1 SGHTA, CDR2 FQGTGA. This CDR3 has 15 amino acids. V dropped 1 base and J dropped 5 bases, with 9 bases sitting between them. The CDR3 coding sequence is TGTGCCAGCAGCTTAAGGGGCAGAGATAATTCACCCCTCCACTTT. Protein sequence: CASSLRGRDNSPLHF.

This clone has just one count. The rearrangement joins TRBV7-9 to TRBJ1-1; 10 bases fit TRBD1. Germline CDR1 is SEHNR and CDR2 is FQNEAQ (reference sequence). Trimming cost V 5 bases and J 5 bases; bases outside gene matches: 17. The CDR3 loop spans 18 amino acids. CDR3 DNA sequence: TGTGCCAGCAGCACCGGAAAGGGGACAGGGGCAAGGGAGACTGAAGCTTTCTTT. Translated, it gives CASSTGKGTGARETEAFF.